Listed here are 4 T cell receptor beta chains from one sample, sequenced in a study of T cell responses to AZD1222 COVID-19 vaccine. Measured with immunoSEQ multiplex PCR; TCRdb has only the in-frame clones, and not every one. The repertoire has under 150,000 clones, 75% to 90% of them found once; the top ten carry 1.6%. Sample: peripheral blood, taken 28 days after the second AZD1222 dose. The receptors were gathered from an adult who received the AZD1222 COVID-19 vaccine.

V and J are TRBV10-2 and TRBJ2-5; TRBD1 might be the D (5 bases). This CDR3 spans 12 amino acids. With 8 bases removed from V and 3 bases from J, the gap between germline ends came to 10 bases. Germline V gene data show CDR1 as WSHSY and CDR2 as SAAADI. CDR3 sequence (DNA): TGCGCCAGCGGCCCCAGGGAAGAGACCCAGTACTTC. Encoded protein: CASGPREETQYF.

Comments on this clone: In the same sample, other DNA sequences code for this CDR3. The chain couples TRBV28 to TRBJ1-4; a possible D gene is TRBD1 (6 bases). The CDR3 consists of 15 residues. V lost 3 bases, J lost 5 bases, and 13 bases lay in between. CDR1 is MDHEN and CDR2 is SYDVKM in the germline V gene. Written as DNA, the CDR3 is TGTGCCAGCAGTTTGTCGGGGGCCTCCAATGAAAAACTGTTTTTT. It yields the protein CASSLSGASNEKLFF.

The rearrangement links TRBV19 to TRBJ2-1, with 7 nucleotides matching TRBD2. Germline assignment: CDR1 LNHDA and CDR2 SQIVND (reference sequence). V was pared by 6 bases and J by 7 bases, with 15 bases of the junction left unmatched. There are 16 residues in the CDR3. The CDR3 nucleotides are TGTGCCAGTAGGCTAACGAGCGGCTGGGGGGGAAATGAGCAGTTCTTC. Translation: CASRLTSGWGGNEQFF.

V is TRBV19 and J is TRBJ2-7; TRBD1 or TRBD2 may be the D gene (5 bases each). CDR1 is LNHDA and CDR2 is SQIVND in the germline V gene (reference sequence). The CDR3 spans 12 residues. V lost 0 bases and J lost 6, with 6 bases in between. CDR3 protein: CASSIDGGEQYV. CDR3 sequence (DNA): TGTGCCAGTAGTATAGATGGGGGCGAGCAGTACGTC.